Listed below are T cell receptor beta chains from one sample, sequenced in a study of OX40 agonist ivuxolimab in advanced cancers. Sequencing used immunoSEQ multiplex PCR; TCRdb keeps in-frame clones, though not all of them. The sample holds 60,000 to 70,000 clones, roughly 90% seen once. The input for sequencing was CD4+ or CD8+ T cells sorted from blood, taken in a trial of the OX40 agonist ivuxolimab. Receptor source: an adult with an advanced solid tumor such as melanoma, head and neck, liver or kidney cancer. The CDR3 runs from the conserved cysteine through the conserved F or W. D genes are given only for firm matches. Some rows have no size entry. The others give once, few or many, or a class for an expanded clone.

length | J | D | size | V | CDR3 | DNA
14 | TRBJ1-1 | TRBD1 | NA | TRBV6-6 | CASSTGTGNSEAFF | TGTGCCAGCAGTACCGGGACAGGGAACAGTGAAGCTTTCTTT
16 | TRBJ2-3 | TRBD2 | NA | TRBV4-1 | CASSQREGLGTDTQYF | TGCGCCAGCAGCCAGCGGGAGGGCCTCGGCACAGATACGCAGTATTTT
16 | TRBJ1-1 | NA | NA | TRBV28 | CASSLLAPGGITEAFF | TGTGCCAGCAGTTTATTGGCCCCCGGAGGGATAACTGAAGCTTTCTTT
14 | TRBJ2-1 | TRBD2 | NA | TRBV29-1 | CSFDSGTSINEQFF | TGCAGCTTCGATTCCGGGACTAGCATTAATGAGCAGTTCTTC
14 | TRBJ2-5 | NA | NA | TRBV5-1 | CASSFFDSQETQYF | TGCGCCAGCAGCTTTTTTGACAGCCAAGAGACCCAGTACTTC
17 | TRBJ1-1 | NA | NA | TRBV28 | CASSSPSTPDRAREAFF | TGTGCCAGCAGTTCACCCTCAACTCCGGACAGAGCCCGAGAAGCTTTCTTT
14 | TRBJ2-1 | TRBD1 | NA | TRBV9 | CASSKGQGAGEQFF | TGTGCCAGCAGCAAGGGACAGGGGGCAGGTGAGCAGTTCTTC
15 | TRBJ1-3 | NA | NA | TRBV9 | CASSASGVSGNTIYF | TGTGCCAGCAGCGCCTCGGGCGTCTCTGGAAACACCATATATTTT
17 | TRBJ2-5 | TRBD2 | NA | TRBV18 | CASSPPSGSDAGKTQYF | TGTGCCAGCTCACCACCGAGCGGGAGCGATGCCGGGAAGACCCAGTACTTC
16 | TRBJ2-2 | TRBD2 | NA | TRBV5-1 | CASSLSGMVDTGELFF | TGCGCCAGCAGCTTGAGCGGGATGGTTGACACCGGGGAGCTGTTTTTT
11 | TRBJ1-3 | NA | NA | TRBV29-1 | CSVRTGNTIYF | TGCAGCGTTCGGACTGGAAACACCATATATTTT
15 | TRBJ2-1 | NA | NA | TRBV2 | CASSGLYSSYNEQFF | TGTGCCAGCAGTGGACTGTATAGCTCCTACAATGAGCAGTTCTTC
16 | TRBJ2-2 | NA | NA | TRBV5-1 | CASSTTSPGDTGELFF | TGCGCCAGCAGCACCACTAGCCCAGGGGACACCGGGGAGCTGTTTTTT
13 | TRBJ2-5 | NA | few | TRBV28 | CASSFSDPATQYF | TGTGCCAGCAGTTTCTCGGACCCTGCAACCCAGTACTTC
17 | TRBJ1-1 | TRBD1 | NA | TRBV7-9 | CASSLVAGQGPEAEAFF | TGTGCCAGCAGCTTAGTTGCGGGACAGGGACCCGAGGCTGAAGCTTTCTTT
14 | TRBJ1-1 | NA | NA | TRBV11-3 | CASSVGQGNTEAFF | TGTGCCAGCAGCGTCGGGCAGGGCAACACTGAAGCTTTCTTT
13 | TRBJ1-2 | NA | NA | TRBV19 | CASSISPSSGYTF | TGTGCCAGTAGTATATCTCCTTCTTCCGGCTACACCTTC
14 | TRBJ1-5 | NA | NA | TRBV6-1 | CASSWDALGQPQHF | TGTGCCAGCAGTTGGGACGCCTTGGGGCAGCCCCAGCATTTT
16 | TRBJ2-1 | TRBD1 | NA | TRBV18 | CASSPRDRESYNEQFF | TGTGCCAGCTCACCGCGGGACAGGGAATCCTACAATGAGCAGTTCTTC
15 | TRBJ1-1 | NA | NA | TRBV7-9 | CASSLGPQGNTEAFF | TGTGCCAGCAGCTTGGGACCTCAGGGGAACACTGAAGCTTTCTTT
15 | TRBJ2-3 | TRBD1 | NA | TRBV30 | CAWSLPGQTTDTQYF | TGTGCCTGGAGTCTCCCGGGACAGACCACAGATACGCAGTATTTT
12 | TRBJ1-1 | TRBD1 | NA | TRBV10-3 | CAITVGTGAAFF | TGTGCCATCACCGTGGGGACAGGGGCGGCTTTCTTT
13 | TRBJ2-3 | NA | NA | TRBV6-1 | CASNAKGTDTQYF | TGTGCCAGCAACGCAAAAGGCACAGATACGCAGTATTTT
13 | TRBJ2-1 | NA | few | TRBV19 | CASSTHGGNEQFF | TGTGCCAGTAGTACTCACGGGGGTAATGAGCAGTTCTTC
16 | TRBJ2-1 | TRBD2 | NA | TRBV10-2 | CATRLAGGTSYNEQFF | TGCGCCACGCGACTAGCGGGAGGTACCTCCTACAATGAGCAGTTCTTC
12 | TRBJ2-2 | NA | NA | TRBV5-5 | CASSTYTGELFF | TGTGCCAGCAGCACCTACACCGGGGAGCTGTTTTTT
16 | TRBJ1-3 | NA | NA | TRBV15 | CATYGGQDSSGNTIYF | TGTGCCACCTACGGGGGTCAAGACAGCTCTGGAAACACCATATATTTT
16 | TRBJ1-2 | NA | NA | TRBV19 | CASSIGPGTPSYGYTF | TGTGCCAGTAGTATTGGCCCGGGTACCCCATCCTATGGCTACACCTTC
15 | TRBJ1-3 | NA | NA | TRBV5-8 | CASSKGTLTGNTIYF | TGTGCCAGCAGCAAAGGGACACTGACTGGAAACACCATATATTTT
15 | TRBJ1-1 | NA | NA | TRBV30 | CAWSVLDSGDTEAFF | TGTGCCTGGAGTGTACTGGACAGCGGGGACACTGAAGCTTTCTTT
13 | TRBJ1-1 | NA | NA | TRBV15 | CATSSRMNTEAFF | TGTGCCACCAGCTCACGAATGAACACTGAAGCTTTCTTT
16 | TRBJ2-1 | TRBD1 | NA | TRBV7-9 | CASSLSGQGARNEQFF | TGTGCCAGCAGCTTATCTGGACAGGGGGCAAGAAATGAGCAGTTCTTC
14 | TRBJ1-1 | NA | NA | TRBV6-5 | CASSYVGENTEAFF | TGTGCCAGCAGTTACGTTGGAGAGAACACTGAAGCTTTCTTT
14 | TRBJ2-1 | NA | NA | TRBV2 | CASSSRLGRGEQFF | TGTGCCAGCAGTTCCCGACTAGGTCGGGGTGAGCAGTTCTTC
13 | TRBJ2-1 | TRBD2 | NA | TRBV28 | CATRTSGYNEQFF | TGTGCCACCCGGACTAGCGGTTACAATGAGCAGTTCTTC
15 | TRBJ2-1 | TRBD2 | NA | TRBV18 | CASSPTSGRYNEQFF | TGTGCCAGCTCACCGACTAGCGGGAGGTACAATGAGCAGTTCTTC
14 | TRBJ2-2 | NA | NA | TRBV11-3 | CASSLGQATGELFF | TGTGCCAGCAGCTTAGGTCAGGCCACCGGGGAGCTGTTTTTT
15 | TRBJ1-1 | NA | NA | TRBV7-9 | CASIKRDQGNTEAFF | TGTGCCAGCATCAAGCGGGATCAGGGGAACACTGAAGCTTTCTTT
14 | TRBJ2-1 | NA | NA | TRBV6-5 | CASRSGTAFYEQFF | TGTGCCAGCAGATCCGGGACTGCCTTTTATGAGCAGTTCTTC
15 | TRBJ2-5 | NA | NA | TRBV5-6 | CASSSWGAGAETQYF | TGTGCCAGCAGCTCCTGGGGTGCAGGGGCAGAGACCCAGTACTTC
13 | TRBJ1-5 | NA | few | TRBV2 | CASSEIENQPQHF | TGTGCCAGCAGTGAAATCGAGAATCAGCCCCAGCATTTT
15 | TRBJ2-3 | TRBD1 | once | TRBV5-4 | CASSLSAGGPDTQYF | TGTGCCAGCAGCTTGTCGGCAGGGGGACCAGATACGCAGTATTTT
14 | TRBJ2-1 | TRBD2 | NA | TRBV2 | CASSAGRASNEQFF | TGTGCCAGCAGTGCCGGGAGGGCCTCCAATGAGCAGTTCTTC
14 | TRBJ2-4 | NA | NA | TRBV18 | CASSPPSENRRQYF | TGTGCCAGCTCACCACCGAGTGAGAATCGGAGACAGTACTTC
14 | TRBJ2-1 | TRBD2 | NA | TRBV19 | CASSNSGRGYEQFF | TGTGCCAGTAGTAATAGCGGGAGGGGGTATGAGCAGTTCTTC
15 | TRBJ1-2 | NA | NA | TRBV2 | CASSEDTGQVGGYTF | TGTGCCAGCAGTGAAGACACCGGGCAGGTCGGTGGCTACACCTTC
15 | TRBJ1-1 | NA | NA | TRBV5-8 | CASSLEGGLVYEAFF | TGTGCCAGCAGCTTGGAGGGGGGGCTTGTGTATGAAGCTTTCTTT
11 | TRBJ2-7 | NA | once | TRBV7-2 | CASSLLYEQYF | TGTGCCAGCAGCTTACTCTACGAGCAGTACTTC
14 | TRBJ1-6 | TRBD1 | NA | TRBV6-1 | CASCRDSGNSPLHF | TGTGCCAGCTGCCGGGACAGCGGTAATTCACCCCTCCACTTT
15 | TRBJ1-5 | NA | NA | TRBV6-1 | CASSPDFGIYQPQHF | TGTGCCAGCAGTCCCGATTTCGGGATCTATCAGCCCCAGCATTTT
13 | TRBJ1-1 | NA | NA | TRBV5-1 | CASSLPGHTEAFF | TGCGCCAGCAGCTTACCGGGTCACACTGAAGCTTTCTTT